This T cell receptor (beta chain) originates from a study of T-cell reconstitution after alpha-beta-depleted transplantation in children. Unique molecular identifiers were incorporated during preparation of the TCRbeta library. TCRdb reprocessed the PCR reads with MiXCR, giving one entry per CDR3 protein. The sample lists 300,000 or so distinct CDR3 sequences, nearly 10% occurring once. Germline CDR1 and CDR2: SGHRS and YFSETQ. The CDR3 has 13 residues. The V end lost 4 bases, the J end lost 5 bases, and 12 bases lay between the germline ends. V is TRBV5-1 and J is TRBJ1-1, with D perhaps matching TRBD1 (5 bases). This clonotype was obtained from a human donor who donated a stem cell graft to a child with SCID. This specimen consisted of PBMCs from the stem cell graft donor, obtained from the stem cell graft. The CDR3, as DNA: TGCGCCAGCAGCGGGACGAGGGCTACTGAAGCTTTCTTT. Its protein product is CASSGTRATEAFF.